Below, one T cell receptor (beta chain) is given with its context. These data are taken from a study of blood T cell repertoires in COVID-19. CDR1 is MNHEY and CDR2 is SVGAGI in the germline V gene. The CDR3 has 13 amino acids. V trimming: 3 bases; J trimming: 9 bases; junction bases outside the gene matches: 4. Repertoires were generated with immunoSEQ multiplex PCR, while TCRdb's copy carries only in-frame clones and drops some. The data show 110,000 to 150,000 clones, 80% to 90% seen once. The clonotype originates from a woman aged 60-75 years with active COVID-19. The gene calls are TRBV6-5 and TRBJ2-1; 8 bases fit TRBD2. Source material: peripheral blood. The CDR3 loop reads CASSYLAGGEQFF. DNA of the CDR3: TGTGCCAGCAGTTATCTAGCGGGCGGTGAGCAGTTCTTC.